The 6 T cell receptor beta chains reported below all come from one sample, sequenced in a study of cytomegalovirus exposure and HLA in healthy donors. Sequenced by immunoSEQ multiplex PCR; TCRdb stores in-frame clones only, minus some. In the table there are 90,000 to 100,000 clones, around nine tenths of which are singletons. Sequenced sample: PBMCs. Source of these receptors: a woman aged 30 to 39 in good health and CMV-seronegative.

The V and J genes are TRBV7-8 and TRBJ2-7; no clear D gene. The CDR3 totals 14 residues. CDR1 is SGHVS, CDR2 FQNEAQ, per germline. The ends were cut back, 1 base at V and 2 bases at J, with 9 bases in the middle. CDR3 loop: CASSLVSLAYEQYF. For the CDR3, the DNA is TGTGCCAGCAGCTTAGTTAGTTTAGCCTACGAGCAGTACTTC. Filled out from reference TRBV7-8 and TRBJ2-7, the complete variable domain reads GAGVSQSPRYKVAKRGQDVALRCDPISGHVSLFWYQQALGQGPEFLTYFQNEAQLDKSGLPSDRFFAERPEGSVSTLKIQRTQQEDSAVYLCASSLVSLAYEQYFGPGTRLTVT.

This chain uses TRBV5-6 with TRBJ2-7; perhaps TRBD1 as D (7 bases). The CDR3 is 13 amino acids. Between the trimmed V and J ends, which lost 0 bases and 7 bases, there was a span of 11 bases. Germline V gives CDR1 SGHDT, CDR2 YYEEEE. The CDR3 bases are TGTGCCAGCAGCTTGGCACAGGGGAGGGAGCAGTACTTC. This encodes CASSLAQGREQYF.

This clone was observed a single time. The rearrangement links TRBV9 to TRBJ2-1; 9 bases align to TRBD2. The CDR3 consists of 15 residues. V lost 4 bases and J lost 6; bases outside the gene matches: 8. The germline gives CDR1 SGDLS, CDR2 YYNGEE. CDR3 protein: CASSPWAGGFNEQFF. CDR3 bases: TGTGCCAGCAGCCCATGGGCGGGAGGGTTCAATGAGCAGTTCTTC.

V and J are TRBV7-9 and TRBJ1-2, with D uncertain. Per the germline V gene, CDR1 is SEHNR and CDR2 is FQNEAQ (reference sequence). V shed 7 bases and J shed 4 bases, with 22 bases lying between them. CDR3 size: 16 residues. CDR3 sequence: CASIKNRTDFGYGYTF. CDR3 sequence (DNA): TGTGCCAGCATCAAAAACCGGACGGACTTCGGCTATGGCTACACCTTC.

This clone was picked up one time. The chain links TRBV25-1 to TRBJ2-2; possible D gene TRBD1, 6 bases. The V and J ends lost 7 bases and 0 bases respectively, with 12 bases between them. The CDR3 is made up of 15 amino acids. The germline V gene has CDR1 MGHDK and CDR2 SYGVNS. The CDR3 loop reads CASKQGSANTGELFF. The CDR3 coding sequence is TGTGCCAGCAAACAGGGAAGCGCGAACACCGGGGAGCTGTTTTTT.

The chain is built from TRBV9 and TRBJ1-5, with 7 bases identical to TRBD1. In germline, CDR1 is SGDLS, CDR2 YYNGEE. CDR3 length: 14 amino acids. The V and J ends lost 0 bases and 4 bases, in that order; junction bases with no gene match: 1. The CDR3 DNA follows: TGTGCCAGCAGCGTAGTGGACAGGAATCAGCCCCAGCATTTT. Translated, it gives CASSVVDRNQPQHF. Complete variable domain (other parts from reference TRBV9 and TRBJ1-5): DSGVTQTPKHLITATGQRVTLRCSPRSGDLSVYWYQQSLDQGLQFLIQYYNGEERAKGNILERFSAQQFPDLHSELNLSSLELGDSALYFCASSVVDRNQPQHFGDGTRLSIL.